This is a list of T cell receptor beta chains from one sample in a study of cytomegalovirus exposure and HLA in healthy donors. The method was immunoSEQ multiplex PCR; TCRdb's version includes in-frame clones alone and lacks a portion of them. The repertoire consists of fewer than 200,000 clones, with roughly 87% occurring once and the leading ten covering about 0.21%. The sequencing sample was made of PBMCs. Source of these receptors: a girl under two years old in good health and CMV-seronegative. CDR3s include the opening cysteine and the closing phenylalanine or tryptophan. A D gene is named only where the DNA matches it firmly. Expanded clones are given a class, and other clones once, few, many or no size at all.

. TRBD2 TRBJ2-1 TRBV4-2 TGTGCCAGCAGCCAAGCGCTCCGGACTAGCGGGATGAGTGAGCAGTTCTTC CASSQALRTSGMSEQFF
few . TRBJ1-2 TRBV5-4 TGTGCCAGCAGCTCTCCGGGGGAGGACTATGGCTACACCTTC CASSSPGEDYGYTF
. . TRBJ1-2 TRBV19 TGTGCCAGTAGTATCCCCCGCGGGTATGGCTACACCTTC CASSIPRGYGYTF
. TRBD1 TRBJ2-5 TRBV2 TGTGCCAGCAGTGAGCTCGGGACAGGGGGACTCGAGACCCAGTACTTC CASSELGTGGLETQYF
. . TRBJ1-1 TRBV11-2 TGTGCCAGCAGACGGGTGATTAGGAACCCGAACACTGAAGCTTTCTTT CASRRVIRNPNTEAFF
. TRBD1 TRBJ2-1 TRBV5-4 TGTGCCGGCAGCTTGGACAGGGAACCCTACAATGAGCAGTTCTTC CAGSLDREPYNEQFF
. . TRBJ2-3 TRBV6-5 TGTGCCAGCAGTTACTCGATTCGAGGAGATACGCAGTATTTT CASSYSIRGDTQYF
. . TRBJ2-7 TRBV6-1 TGTGCCAGCAGTGAAATTATAGTCGTCTCCTACGAGCAGTACTTC CASSEIIVVSYEQYF
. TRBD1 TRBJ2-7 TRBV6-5 TGTGCCAGCAGTTATGACAGGGGGCGGTACGAGCAGTACTTC CASSYDRGRYEQYF
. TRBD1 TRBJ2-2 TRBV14 TGTGCCAGCAGCCAAGATCGTCCAGGGGGTAACACCGGGGAGCTGTTTTTT CASSQDRPGGNTGELFF
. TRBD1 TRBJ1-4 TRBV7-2 TGTGCCAGCAGCATGACAGGGGGCGGTGAAAAACTGTTTTTT CASSMTGGGEKLFF
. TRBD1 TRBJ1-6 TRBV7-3 TGTGCCAGCAGCTTATGGGACAGGGGTTCACCCCTCCACTTT CASSLWDRGSPLHF
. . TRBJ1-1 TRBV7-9 TGTTCCAGCAGCCTCGACTGGGTTCGCGCTTTCTTT CSSSLDWVRAFF
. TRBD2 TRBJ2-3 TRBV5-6 TGTGCCAGCAGCTTACCCTTGGGTGCGGGAGGCACAGATACGCAGTATTTT CASSLPLGAGGTDTQYF
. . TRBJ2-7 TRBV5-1 TGCGCCAGCAGCCTGTACTCGTACGAGCAGTACTTC CASSLYSYEQYF
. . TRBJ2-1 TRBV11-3 TGTGCCAGCAGCTTTAGCGGAGGTAACAATGAGCAGTTCTTC CASSFSGGNNEQFF
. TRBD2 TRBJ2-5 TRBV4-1 TGCGCCAGCAGCCAAGTTACCAGCGGGGGGAAAGAGACCCAGTACTTC CASSQVTSGGKETQYF
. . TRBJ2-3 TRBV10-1 TGCGCCAGCAGTGAGTCAGGCAGGGAAGCAGATACGCAGTATTTT CASSESGREADTQYF
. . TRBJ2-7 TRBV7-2 TGTGCCAGCAGCTTAAACTTGCTCTACGAGCAGTACTTC CASSLNLLYEQYF
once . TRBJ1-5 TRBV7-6 TGTGCCAGCAGCTCGGGACTGAGAAATCAGCCCCAGCATTTT CASSSGLRNQPQHF
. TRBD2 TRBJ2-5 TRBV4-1 TGCGCCAGCAGCCAAGATGGGTTTCGGGAGGTCGGGCAAGAGACCCAGTACTTC CASSQDGFREVGQETQYF
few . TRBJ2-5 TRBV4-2 TGTGCCAGCAGCCAAGTGGGGGCCGCGACCCAGTACTTC CASSQVGAATQYF
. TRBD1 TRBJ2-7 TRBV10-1 TGCGCCACCAATCCGGGACAGGGACCCTACGAGCAGTACTTC CATNPGQGPYEQYF
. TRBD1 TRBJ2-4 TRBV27 TGTGCCAGCAGTCGCCTTTACGACAGGGCTGGGGCCAAAAACATTCAGTACTTC CASSRLYDRAGAKNIQYF
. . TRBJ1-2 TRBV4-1 TGCGCCAGCAGCCAAGATCCGGTTGCAGGGCCTATGAGTGGCTACACCTTC CASSQDPVAGPMSGYTF
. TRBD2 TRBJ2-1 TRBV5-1 TGCGCCAGCAGCTTGGGCGGGGGGACGTACAATGAGCAGTTCTTC CASSLGGGTYNEQFF
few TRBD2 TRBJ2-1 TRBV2 TGTGCCAGCACAGCTAGGCTAGCGGGAGGGAATGAGCAGTTCTTC CASTARLAGGNEQFF
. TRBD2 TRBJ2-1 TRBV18 TGTGCCAGCTCACCGCGGGAGGGCCTTCATAATGAGCAGTTCTTC CASSPREGLHNEQFF
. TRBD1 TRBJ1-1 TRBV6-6 TGTGCCAGCAGGGACAGGGGGGCGAACACTGAAGCTTTCTTT CASRDRGANTEAFF
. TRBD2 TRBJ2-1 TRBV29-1 TGCAGCGGCTCCCTAGCGGGAGATCTTCAATCCTACAATGAGCAGTTCTTC CSGSLAGDLQSYNEQFF
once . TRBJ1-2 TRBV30 TGTGCCTGGAGTACCCGGACTTCCTATGGCTACACCTTC CAWSTRTSYGYTF